Listed below are T cell receptor beta chains from one sample, sequenced in a study of blood T cell repertoires in COVID-19. Sequencing used immunoSEQ multiplex PCR; TCRdb keeps in-frame clones, though not all of them. Among around 190,000 clones listed, about 79% were seen once. The source material was peripheral blood. These receptor sequences come from a human donor in a cohort sampled during active COVID-19. Both conserved end residues are part of each CDR3. The D gene is left open where the match is weak. The size field is filled for only some rows; it gives once, few, many or a size class.

clone_size,v_call,d_call,j_call,cdr3_nt,cdr3_aa
.,TRBV4-2,TRBD2,TRBJ2-5,TGTGCCAGCAGCCAAGATTGGTCGCCTAGCGGGAGAGGGTGGAGGGAGACCCAGTACTTC,CASSQDWSPSGRGWRETQYF
.,TRBV5-1,.,TRBJ1-6,TGCGCCAGCAGCTTGGACGGGGGGGGATCACCCCTCCACTTT,CASSLDGGGSPLHF
.,TRBV19,TRBD2,TRBJ2-1,TGTGCCAGTAGTACCCGTAGCGGGAGGGCCTACAATGAGCAGTTCTTC,CASSTRSGRAYNEQFF
.,TRBV2,TRBD1,TRBJ1-5,TGTGCCAGCAGTGAAGCCAACAGGGGTAACAATCAGCCCCAGCATTTT,CASSEANRGNNQPQHF
.,TRBV5-4,TRBD2,TRBJ2-1,TGTGCCAGCAGCTTGGGGACTAGCGGAGGCAGGGTTGAGCAGTTCTTC,CASSLGTSGGRVEQFF
.,TRBV19,.,TRBJ1-5,TGTGCCAGTAGAGCGGATAGCAATCAGCCCCAGCATTTT,CASRADSNQPQHF
few,TRBV6-6,.,TRBJ2-7,TGTGCCAGCAGGGTAGCGGTTAGCTCCTACGAGCAGTACTTC,CASRVAVSSYEQYF
.,TRBV28,.,TRBJ1-5,TGTGCCAGCAGTTTCCGTCCAGGCAGCAATCAGCCCCAGCATTTT,CASSFRPGSNQPQHF
.,TRBV2,.,TRBJ1-1,TGTGCCAGCAGTGCAGGCTTTAACACTGAAGCTTTCTTT,CASSAGFNTEAFF
.,TRBV4-2,TRBD1,TRBJ2-5,TGTGCCAGCAGCCACGCGGACAGGGACACCCAAGAGACCCAGTACTTC,CASSHADRDTQETQYF
.,TRBV18,TRBD2,TRBJ2-3,TGTGCCAGCTCACCTACTTTGGGGAGCGGGAAGCTCACAGATACGCAGTATTTT,CASSPTLGSGKLTDTQYF
.,TRBV2,.,TRBJ1-4,TGTGCCAGCAGTGAGGGGCTCGCTGGGGAAAAACTGTTTTTT,CASSEGLAGEKLFF
.,TRBV5-5,.,TRBJ2-7,TGTGCCAGCACCCTAGCCCCCGGGGGGCAACACGAGCAGTACTTC,CASTLAPGGQHEQYF
.,TRBV6-6,TRBD1,TRBJ2-7,TGTGCCAGCAGTTACTCGGGACAGGGTACCGAGCAGTACTTC,CASSYSGQGTEQYF
.,TRBV11-2,TRBD2,TRBJ2-1,TGTGCCAGCAGCTGGGGGACTAGCGGGAGCTCCTACAATGAGCAGTTCTTC,CASSWGTSGSSYNEQFF
.,TRBV9,.,TRBJ1-2,TGTGCCAGCAGCACGCAGATGGGAGTTATCGGCTATGGCTACACCTTC,CASSTQMGVIGYGYTF
once,TRBV11-2,TRBD2,TRBJ2-7,TGTGCCAGCAGCTGGACTAGCGGGACCTGGGAGCAGTACTTC,CASSWTSGTWEQYF
.,TRBV24-1,TRBD1,TRBJ2-5,TGTGCCACCAGTGATAGAGTAGGGGGCTCGCGGGAGACCCAGTACTTC,CATSDRVGGSRETQYF
.,TRBV4-1,.,TRBJ2-1,TGCGCCAGCAGCCAAGTCGGGACGACTAGATACGGGCAGTTCTTC,CASSQVGTTRYGQFF
.,TRBV28,TRBD1,TRBJ2-7,TGTGCCAGCAGTGGGGAGGGACAGGGGGCCCCCACTAAGCAGTACTTC,CASSGEGQGAPTKQYF
few,TRBV28,TRBD1,TRBJ1-2,TGTGCCAGCAGGGGACAGGGGAATGGCTACACCTTC,CASRGQGNGYTF
.,TRBV13,TRBD1,TRBJ2-7,TGTGCCAGCAGCTTAGGCGGACAGGGGGGAACCTACGAGCAGTACTTC,CASSLGGQGGTYEQYF
.,TRBV3-1/TRBV3-2,TRBD2,TRBJ2-1,TGTGCCAGCAGCCAAGCCTGGGTAGCGGGAGGCCCCAGTGAGCAGTTCTTC,CASSQAWVAGGPSEQFF
few,TRBV18,.,TRBJ1-5,TGTGCCAGCTCAGCAGCGTCCCCGATGGAGCCCCAGCATTTT,CASSAASPMEPQHF
.,TRBV2,TRBD1,TRBJ2-7,TGTGCCAGCAGGGATCTGGTGGCAGGGGGCTACGAGCAGTACTTC,CASRDLVAGGYEQYF
.,TRBV5-1,TRBD1,TRBJ1-2,TGCGCCAGCACCCTCGATCTTAGGCAGGGGGCTACTGGCTACACCTTC,CASTLDLRQGATGYTF
.,TRBV4-1,TRBD2,TRBJ2-1,TGCGCCAGCAGCCAACCAACTAGCGGGAGTTGGGATGAGCAGTTCTTC,CASSQPTSGSWDEQFF
.,TRBV28,TRBD2,TRBJ2-7,TGTGCCAGCAGTTTAGCGGATGCGGGGGGTTCCTACGAGCAGTACTTC,CASSLADAGGSYEQYF
.,TRBV11-2,TRBD2,TRBJ2-3,TGTGCCAGCAGCTTAGTAGGGTCTAGCGGGAGTCGGGGCACAGATACGCAGTATTTT,CASSLVGSSGSRGTDTQYF
.,TRBV5-1,TRBD2,TRBJ2-1,TGCGCCAGCAGCTTGGCTTCCGGGACTAGCGTATACAATGAGCAGTTCTTC,CASSLASGTSVYNEQFF
.,TRBV5-4,TRBD2,TRBJ2-5,TGTGCCAGCAGCAAAGGAGGGCTAGCGGGAGGAGAGACCCAGTACTTC,CASSKGGLAGGETQYF
.,TRBV2,.,TRBJ2-1,TGTGCCAGCAGTGAAGGAGATCTAACAGGATTCTACAATGAGCAGTTCTTC,CASSEGDLTGFYNEQFF
.,TRBV5-1,TRBD1,TRBJ2-3,TGCGCCAGCAGCCTCCGGACAGGGGAGGATACGCAGTATTTT,CASSLRTGEDTQYF
.,TRBV7-6,TRBD1,TRBJ1-2,TGTGCCAGCAGCTTGCAGGGGGAATCTGATGGCTACACCTTC,CASSLQGESDGYTF
.,TRBV28,.,TRBJ1-3,TGTGCCAGCAGTCGCGCGTATTTCGGAAACACCATATATTTT,CASSRAYFGNTIYF
.,TRBV9,.,TRBJ2-7,TGTGCCAGCAGCGTAGATTACAGTTCCTACGAGCAGTACTTC,CASSVDYSSYEQYF
.,TRBV13,TRBD2,TRBJ2-7,TGTGCCAGCAGAGGAGCGGGGGGAGGGTACTACGAGCAGTACTTC,CASRGAGGGYYEQYF
.,TRBV20-1,.,TRBJ2-1,TGCAGTGCTAGTCCCCGATGGGGGGGGCTCCCCCAACTTCGTCCGTGGCAGTTCTTC,CSASPRWGGLPQLRPWQFF
.,TRBV5-8,TRBD1,TRBJ2-4,TGTGCCAGCAGGAATCCGGGACAGGGGAACATTCAGTACTTC,CASRNPGQGNIQYF
.,TRBV7-7,TRBD2,TRBJ2-1,TGTGCCAGCAGCTTGTCCGGGAGTAGCGGGAGGTTCGATGAGCAGTTCTTC,CASSLSGSSGRFDEQFF
.,TRBV28,TRBD1,TRBJ2-7,TGTGCCAGCAGTCTTGCCGGGACAGGGGAATACGAGCAGTACTTC,CASSLAGTGEYEQYF
.,TRBV18,.,TRBJ2-3,TGTGCCAGCTCACCAGACTTAGAGGGCACAGATACGCAGTATTTT,CASSPDLEGTDTQYF
.,TRBV11-1,.,TRBJ2-7,TGTGCCAGCAGCTTATATCAGGGCGGAAGTACCTACGAGCAGTACTTC,CASSLYQGGSTYEQYF
few,TRBV27,.,TRBJ2-7,TGTGCCAGCAGAAAACAGGGAGGGAGCTACGAGCAGTACTTC,CASRKQGGSYEQYF
.,TRBV2,TRBD2,TRBJ2-1,TGTGCCAGCAGACCGGGACTAGCCTACAATGAGCAGTTCTTC,CASRPGLAYNEQFF
.,TRBV7-8,.,TRBJ2-2,TGTGCCAGCAGCTTAAACTGGTTGAACACCGGGGAGCTGTTTTTT,CASSLNWLNTGELFF
once,TRBV28,.,TRBJ1-1,TGTGCCAGCATTTCCACCTTATCCAGGTCAGAAGCTTTCTTT,CASISTLSRSEAFF
.,TRBV3-1/TRBV3-2,.,TRBJ2-4,TGTGCCAGCAGCCAACTTTTATCGAGGCAGCTCAAAAACATTCAGTACTTC,CASSQLLSRQLKNIQYF
.,TRBV7-2,TRBD2,TRBJ2-7,TGTGCCAGCAGCGAACTAGCGGGAGTAAGAGAGCAGTACTTC,CASSELAGVREQYF
.,TRBV5-1,.,TRBJ1-1,TGCGCCAGCAGCCTCGGGACATTTGAGAACACTGAAGCTTTCTTT,CASSLGTFENTEAFF
.,TRBV18,TRBD1,TRBJ2-7,TGTGCCAGCTCACTAGGGGACAGGGCCTACGAGCAGTACTTC,CASSLGDRAYEQYF
few,TRBV5-1,TRBD2,TRBJ2-1,TGCGCCAGCACCCCTATAGCGGGAGGTTCCAATGAGCAGTTCTTC,CASTPIAGGSNEQFF
.,TRBV3-1/TRBV3-2,.,TRBJ1-5,TGTGCCAGCAGCCAAGGACTCCATCAGCCCCAGCATTTT,CASSQGLHQPQHF
once,TRBV7-2,TRBD2,TRBJ2-1,TGTGCCAGCAGCTTCGTTGCTAGCGGGGGGGGGAATGAGCAGTTCTTC,CASSFVASGGGNEQFF
few,TRBV7-9,TRBD1,TRBJ2-7,TGTGCCAGCAGCTTAAGCGCCGGGACAGGGGGACCAACCTACGAGCAGTACTTC,CASSLSAGTGGPTYEQYF
.,TRBV5-4,.,TRBJ1-6,TGTGCCAGCAGCTTTCCCCAGGGTAACTCACCCCTCCACTTT,CASSFPQGNSPLHF
.,TRBV27,.,TRBJ1-1,TGTGCCAGCAGTTTATTGGGCGACAGGAGCAACACTGAAGCTTTCTTT,CASSLLGDRSNTEAFF
.,TRBV10-2,.,TRBJ1-5,TGCGCCAGCAGTGACAAACAGGGCCGCCATCAGCCCCAGCATTTT,CASSDKQGRHQPQHF